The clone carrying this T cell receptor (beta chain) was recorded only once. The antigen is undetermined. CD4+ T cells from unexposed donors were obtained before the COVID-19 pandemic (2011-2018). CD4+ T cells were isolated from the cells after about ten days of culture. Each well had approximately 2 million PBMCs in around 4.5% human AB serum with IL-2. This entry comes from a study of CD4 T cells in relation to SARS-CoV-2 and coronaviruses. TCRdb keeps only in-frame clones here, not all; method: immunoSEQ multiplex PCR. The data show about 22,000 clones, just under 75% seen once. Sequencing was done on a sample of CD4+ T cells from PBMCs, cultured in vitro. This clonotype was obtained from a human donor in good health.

The CDR3, as DNA: TGTGCCAGCAGCCTTCACGGGACTAGCGGGACTGGGGAGCTGTTTTTT. It translates to CASSLHGTSGTGELFF. This chain uses TRBV3-1 (or the pseudogene TRBV3-2) with TRBJ2-2, with TRBD2 identical over 13 bases. CDR1 is LGHDT and CDR2 is YNNKEL in the germline V gene (reference sequence). CDR3 length: 16 residues. V lost 4 bases to trimming and J lost 8 bases; unmatched junction nucleotides: 7.